Following are 12 T cell receptor beta chains from one sample sequenced in a study of T-cell memory formation after mild COVID-19. TCRdb passed the 5' RACE reads through MiXCR, listing each CDR3 protein once. The data show 350,000 to 450,000 distinct CDR3 sequences, with 13% to 15% seen just once and around 21% held by the top ten. The source material was PBMCs or a T cell subset sorted from them (not recorded which). The receptors here all came from a man aged 18 to 35 who had mild COVID-19 (a few samples of this study predate the infection). Cell type and time point are not known.

CDR3 sequence (DNA): TGTGCCAGCAGCCACCCGACAGGGACCAGGACTAATGAAAAACTGTTTTTT. The encoded protein is CASSHPTGTRTNEKLFF. The V and J genes are TRBV3-1 and TRBJ1-4, with 7 bases that match TRBD1. The CDR3 is made up of 17 amino acids. CDR1 and CDR2 (germline): LGHDT, YNNKEL (reference sequence). Unmatched junction bases numbered 9, after V lost 3 bases and J lost 2 bases.

The chain employs TRBV7-2 and TRBJ2-7; 9 bases map to TRBD1. The junction had 9 bases not matched to a gene; V was cut back by 5 bases and J by 7 bases. The CDR3 covers 14 residues. From germline, CDR1 is SGHTA and CDR2 FQGNSA. The CDR3 loop is CASSPRDRVGEQYF. CDR3 nucleotide sequence: TGTGCCAGCAGCCCCCGGGACAGGGTGGGTGAGCAGTACTTC.

In this sample, this clonotype turned up a few times. This sequence joins TRBV6-2 or TRBV6-3 and TRBJ2-7; perhaps TRBD2 as D (6 bases). CDR3 size: 14 residues. The ends were cut back, 2 bases at V and 0 bases at J, with 8 bases in the middle. Germline assignment: CDR1 MNHEY and CDR2 SVGEGT. The CDR3 sequence is CASSYPGSSYEQYV. DNA of the CDR3: TGTGCCAGCAGTTACCCCGGGAGCTCCTACGAGCAGTACGTC.

There are a few counts of this clonotype. This sequence joins TRBV12-5 and TRBJ1-1; D is possibly TRBD1 (5 bases). Deletions cut 1 base from V and 1 base from J, with 16 bases between. Germline V gene lookup returns CDR1 LGHNT and CDR2 FRNRAP. The CDR3 is made up of 17 amino acids. The CDR3 is CASGLETGRGENTEAFF. CDR3 sequence (DNA): TGTGCTAGTGGTTTGGAGACCGGACGGGGGGAGAACACTGAAGCTTTCTTT.

This clonotype appeared many times. This chain uses TRBV9 with TRBJ1-6, with 9 bases aligning to TRBD1. The CDR3 has 17 amino acids. After removal of 0 bases from V and 8 bases from J, the junction contained 9 bases not matched to a gene. The V gene's germline CDR1 is SGDLS and CDR2 YYNGEE. The CDR3 loop is CASSVAPGQGGHSPLHF. The CDR3 DNA follows: TGTGCCAGCAGCGTAGCCCCGGGACAGGGAGGGCATTCACCCCTCCACTTT.

This clonotype was counted a few times. The CDR3 protein is CASSEAGGHQPQHF. CDR3 nucleotides: TGTGCCAGCAGTGAAGCCGGGGGCCACCAGCCCCAGCATTTT. J is TRBJ1-5 and V is TRBV6-1, with D perhaps matching TRBD1 (6 bases). CDR1 and CDR2 (germline): MNHNS, SASEGT. Trimming took off 0 bases at V and 7 bases at J, with 10 bases between the two ends. The CDR3 is 14 amino acids.

This clonotype has a count of ten or more. The chain uses TRBV9 and TRBJ2-3, with 9 positions matching TRBD2. Germline CDR1 and CDR2: SGDLS and YYNGEE. This CDR3 has 17 amino acids. Unmatched junction bases numbered 11, after V lost 4 bases and J lost 2 bases. As DNA, the CDR3 is TGTGCCAGCAGCCCCCGTGGTAGCGGGGGACCCACAGATACGCAGTATTTT. This translates into CASSPRGSGGPTDTQYF.

DNA of the CDR3: TGTGCCAGCAGCTTAGGGGTCCTCTACGGCTACACCTTC. This codes for CASSLGVLYGYTF. The rearrangement joins TRBV7-9 to TRBJ1-2; D gene ambiguous. The germline V gene has CDR1 SEHNR and CDR2 FQNEAQ (reference sequence). The CDR3 spans 13 residues. The V and J ends lost 1 base and 8 bases respectively, with 11 bases between them.

The V and J genes are TRBV6-5 and TRBJ1-2; no firm D call. Germline V lookup: CDR1 MNHEY, CDR2 SVGAGI. The length of the CDR3 is 14 residues. V dropped 2 bases and J dropped 4 bases, with 11 bases sitting between them. CDR3 coding DNA: TGTGCCAGCAGTTACGCAAGTGGCGTCTATGGCTACACCTTC. Translated, it gives CASSYASGVYGYTF.

This clonotype was observed a handful of times. The chain recombines TRBV20-1 with TRBJ1-1; D is ambiguous. Germline lookup yields CDR1 DFQATT and CDR2 SNEGSKA (reference sequence). The CDR3 is 10 residues long. The V gene lost 3 bases and the J gene lost 5 bases, with 4 bases spanning the gap. The CDR3 spells CSARETEAFF. CDR3 in DNA: TGCAGTGCTAGGGAAACTGAAGCTTTCTTT.

This chain connects TRBV5-1 to TRBJ1-2, with D perhaps matching TRBD1 (5 bases). Germline V gene sequence: CDR1 SGHRS, CDR2 YFSETQ. This CDR3 contains 17 residues. The V end was cut by 0 bases, the J end by 4 bases, with 19 bases between. CDR3 in DNA: TGCGCCAGCAGCTTGGTACCCCTAGGATCGGGGCTCTATGGCTACACCTTC. Amino acids: CASSLVPLGSGLYGYTF. Based on the CDR3 plus reference TRBV5-1 and TRBJ1-2, the full variable domain is KAGVTQTPRYLIKTRGQQVTLSCSPISGHRSVSWYQQTPGQGLQFLFEYFSETQRNKGNFPGRFSGRQFSNSRSEMNVSTLELGDSALYLCASSLVPLGSGLYGYTFGSGTRLTVV.

This clonotype appeared many times. This chain links TRBV7-3 with TRBJ1-6, with D unclear. This CDR3 comprises 13 residues. The V gene's germline CDR1 is SGHTA and CDR2 FQGTGA. Trimming left V 3 bases short and J 10 bases short, with 10 bases between. The CDR3 here is CASSFQPTSPLHF. CDR3 in DNA: TGTGCCAGCAGCTTCCAACCAACCTCACCCCTCCACTTT.